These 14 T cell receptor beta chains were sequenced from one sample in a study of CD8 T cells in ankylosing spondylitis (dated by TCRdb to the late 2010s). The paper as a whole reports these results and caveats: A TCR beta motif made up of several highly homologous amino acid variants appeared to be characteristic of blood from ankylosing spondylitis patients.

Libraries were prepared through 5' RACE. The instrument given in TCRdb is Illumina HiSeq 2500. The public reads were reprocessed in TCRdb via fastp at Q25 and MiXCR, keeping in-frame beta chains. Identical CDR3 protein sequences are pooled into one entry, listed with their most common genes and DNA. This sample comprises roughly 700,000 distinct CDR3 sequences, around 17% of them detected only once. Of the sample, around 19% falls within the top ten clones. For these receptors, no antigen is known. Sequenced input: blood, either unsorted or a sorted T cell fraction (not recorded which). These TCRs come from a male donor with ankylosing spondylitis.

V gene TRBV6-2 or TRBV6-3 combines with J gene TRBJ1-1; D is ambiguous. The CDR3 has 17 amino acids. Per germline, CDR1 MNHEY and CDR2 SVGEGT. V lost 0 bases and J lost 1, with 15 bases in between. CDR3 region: CASSYSASRPQNTEAFF. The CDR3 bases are TGTGCCAGCAGTTACTCCGCCTCACGACCTCAGAACACTGAAGCTTTCTTT.

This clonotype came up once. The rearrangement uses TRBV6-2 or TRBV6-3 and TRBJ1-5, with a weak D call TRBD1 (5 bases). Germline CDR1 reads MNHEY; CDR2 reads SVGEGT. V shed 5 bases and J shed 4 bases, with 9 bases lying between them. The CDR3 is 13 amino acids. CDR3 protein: CASSKQENQPQHF. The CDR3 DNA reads TGTGCCAGCAGTAAACAGGAGAATCAGCCCCAGCATTTT.

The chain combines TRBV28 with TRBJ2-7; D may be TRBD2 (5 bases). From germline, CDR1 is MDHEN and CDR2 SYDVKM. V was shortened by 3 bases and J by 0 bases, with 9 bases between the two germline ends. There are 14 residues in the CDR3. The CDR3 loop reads CASSFYGDSYEQYF. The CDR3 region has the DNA TGTGCCAGCAGTTTCTACGGGGACTCCTACGAGCAGTACTTC.

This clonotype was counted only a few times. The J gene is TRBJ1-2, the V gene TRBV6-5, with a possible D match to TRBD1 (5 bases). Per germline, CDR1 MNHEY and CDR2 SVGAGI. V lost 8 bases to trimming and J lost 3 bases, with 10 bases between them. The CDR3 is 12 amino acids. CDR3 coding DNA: TGTGCCAGCCAGGGCAGGTACTATGGCTACACCTTC. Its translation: CASQGRYYGYTF.

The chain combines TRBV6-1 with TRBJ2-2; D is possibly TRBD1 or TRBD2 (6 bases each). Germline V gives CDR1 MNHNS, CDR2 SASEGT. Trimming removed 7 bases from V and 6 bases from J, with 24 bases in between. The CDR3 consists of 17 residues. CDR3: CASTQTPGLRGSGELFF. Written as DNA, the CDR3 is TGTGCCAGCACCCAGACACCGGGACTCAGGGGCTCCGGGGAGCTGTTTTTT.

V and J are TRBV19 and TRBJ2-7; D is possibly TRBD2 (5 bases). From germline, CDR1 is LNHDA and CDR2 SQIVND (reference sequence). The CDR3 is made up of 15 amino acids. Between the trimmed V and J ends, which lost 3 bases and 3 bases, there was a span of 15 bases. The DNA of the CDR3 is TGTGCCAGTAGTATGGGGAGCGGAGGAGTCTACGAGCAGTACTTC. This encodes CASSMGSGGVYEQYF.

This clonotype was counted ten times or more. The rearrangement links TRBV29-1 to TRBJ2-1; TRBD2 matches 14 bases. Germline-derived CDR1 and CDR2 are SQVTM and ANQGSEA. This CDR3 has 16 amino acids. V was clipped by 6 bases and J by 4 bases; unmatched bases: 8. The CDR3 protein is CSVPRLAGGGYNEQFF. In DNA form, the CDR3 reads TGCAGCGTCCCCCGACTAGCGGGGGGGGGTTACAATGAGCAGTTCTTC.

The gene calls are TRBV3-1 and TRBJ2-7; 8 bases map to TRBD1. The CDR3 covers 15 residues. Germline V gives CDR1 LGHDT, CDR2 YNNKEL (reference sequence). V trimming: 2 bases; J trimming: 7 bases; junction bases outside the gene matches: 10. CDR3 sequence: CASSQRTGFQYEQYF. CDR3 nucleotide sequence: TGTGCCAGCAGCCAAAGGACAGGGTTTCAGTATGAGCAGTACTTC.

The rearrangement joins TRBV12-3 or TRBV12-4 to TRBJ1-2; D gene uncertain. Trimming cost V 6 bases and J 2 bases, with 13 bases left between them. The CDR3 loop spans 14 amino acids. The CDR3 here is CASSRGQVNYGYTF. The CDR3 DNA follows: TGTGCCAGCAGCCGAGGGCAGGTCAACTATGGCTACACCTTC.

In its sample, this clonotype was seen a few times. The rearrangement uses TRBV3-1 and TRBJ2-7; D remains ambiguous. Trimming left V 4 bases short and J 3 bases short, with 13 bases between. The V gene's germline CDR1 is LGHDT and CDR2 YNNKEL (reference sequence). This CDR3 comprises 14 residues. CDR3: CASSPNRRDYEQYF. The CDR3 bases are TGTGCCAGCAGCCCCAACCGAAGGGACTACGAGCAGTACTTC.

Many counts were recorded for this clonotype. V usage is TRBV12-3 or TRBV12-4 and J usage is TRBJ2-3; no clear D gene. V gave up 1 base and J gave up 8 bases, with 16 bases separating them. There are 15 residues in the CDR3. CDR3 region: CASSLEGPSQATQYF. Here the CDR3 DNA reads TGTGCCAGCAGTTTAGAGGGCCCCTCCCAAGCTACGCAGTATTTT.

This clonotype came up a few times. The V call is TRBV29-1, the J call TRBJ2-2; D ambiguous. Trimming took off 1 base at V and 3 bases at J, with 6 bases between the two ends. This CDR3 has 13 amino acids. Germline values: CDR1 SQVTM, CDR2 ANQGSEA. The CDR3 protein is CSVEGRYTGELFF. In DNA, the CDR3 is TGCAGCGTTGAAGGGAGATACACCGGGGAGCTGTTTTTT.

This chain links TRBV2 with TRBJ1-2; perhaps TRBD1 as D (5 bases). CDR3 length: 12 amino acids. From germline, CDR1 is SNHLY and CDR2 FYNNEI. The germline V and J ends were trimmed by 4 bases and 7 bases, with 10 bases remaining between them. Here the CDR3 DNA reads TGTGCCAGCAGTGGACAGAGCTTTGGCTACACCTTC. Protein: CASSGQSFGYTF.

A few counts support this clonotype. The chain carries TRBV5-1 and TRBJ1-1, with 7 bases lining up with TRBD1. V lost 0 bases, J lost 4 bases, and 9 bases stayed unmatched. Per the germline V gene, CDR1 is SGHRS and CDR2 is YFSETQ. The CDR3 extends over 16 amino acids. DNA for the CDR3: TGCGCCAGCAGCTTGGCCACGGAGGGGGCGAGCACTGAAGCTTTCTTT. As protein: CASSLATEGASTEAFF.